This T cell receptor (beta chain) was documented in a study of preoperative IRX-2 immunotherapy in early breast cancer. The CDR3 is made up of 15 amino acids. The trim removed 7 bases at V and 3 bases at J, leaving 6 bases unmatched. From germline, CDR1 is SGHRS and CDR2 YFSETQ. Using immunoSEQ multiplex PCR, the repertoire was profiled, and TCRdb retains in-frame clones only, with some absent. The data contain roughly 42,000 clones, 70% to 80% of them seen just once; the ten biggest clones take up approximately 1.1%. Treatment given: preoperative locoregional IRX-2 cytokine immunotherapy. Patients received preoperative, locoregional IRX-2 cytokine immunotherapy in a phase Ib study.

The receptor comes from a human donor with breast cancer. Sequenced here: tumor tissue, sampled after IRX-2 immunotherapy. The genes are TRBV5-1 and TRBJ2-2; 10 bases line up with TRBD1. The CDR3 bases are TGCGCCAGCGGAGGACAGGGGGGCTACACCGGGGAGCTGTTTTTT. Protein sequence: CASGGQGGYTGELFF.